Below are 27 T cell receptor beta chains sequenced from a single sample in a study of cytomegalovirus exposure and HLA in healthy donors. In the PCR, 60 Vbeta and 13 Jbeta primers were used. Generated by immunoSEQ multiplex PCR, the TCRdb table keeps only in-frame clones and is missing some. The table includes under 250,000 clones, 79% detected once. Sequenced input: PBMCs. These receptors came from a woman aged 25 to 39 in good health and CMV-seropositive.

This clone was detected a few times. The chain links TRBV6-1 to TRBJ2-1, with D possibly matching TRBD2 (6 bases). CDR1 and CDR2 (germline): MNHNS, SASEGT. V was pared by 1 base and J by 4 bases, with 11 bases between. The CDR3 is made up of 15 amino acids. The CDR3 DNA sequence: TGTGCCAGCAGTGAAGAGGCGGGGTCATACAATGAGCAGTTCTTC. Its translation is CASSEEAGSYNEQFF.

This chain joins TRBV5-1 and TRBJ2-1; 7 positions agree with TRBD1. V dropped 3 bases and J dropped 3; count of bases not matched to a gene: 9. CDR1 SGHRS and CDR2 YFSETQ come from the germline V gene. The CDR3 is made up of 16 amino acids. The DNA of the CDR3 is TGCGCCAGCAGCTCCTCGGGACAGCTAGTCTACAATGAGCAGTTCTTC. As protein: CASSSSGQLVYNEQFF. Drawing the rest from reference TRBV5-1 and TRBJ2-1, the complete variable domain is KAGVTQTPRYLIKTRGQQVTLSCSPISGHRSVSWYQQTPGQGLQFLFEYFSETQRNKGNFPGRFSGRQFSNSRSEMNVSTLELGDSALYLCASSSSGQLVYNEQFFGPGTRLTVL.

The chain recombines TRBV9 with TRBJ2-1, with 13 nucleotides matching TRBD2. Germline CDR1 SGDLS, CDR2 YYNGEE. Trimming removed 2 bases from V and 7 bases from J; junction bases left unmatched: 3. This CDR3 region has 15 residues. The CDR3 DNA is TGTGCCAGCAGCGTCGGGACTAGCGGGACTAATGAGCAGTTCTTC. Translating gives CASSVGTSGTNEQFF.

V usage is TRBV18 and J usage is TRBJ1-2; possibly TRBD1 for D (5 bases). Trimming pared 3 bases from V and 5 bases from J, leaving 10 bases between. This CDR3 has 13 amino acids. Per the germline V gene, CDR1 is KGHSH and CDR2 is LQKENI. The CDR3 nucleotides read TGTGCCAGCTCACCGACAGACGATTATGGCTACACCTTC. It translates to CASSPTDDYGYTF.

V is TRBV14 and J is TRBJ1-6; no reliable D call. V was shortened by 2 bases and J by 8 bases, with 13 bases between the two germline ends. Germline V gives CDR1 SGHDN, CDR2 FVKESK. The CDR3 is 15 residues long. CDR3 sequence (DNA): TGTGCCAGCAGCCAATACCCTAGCCCCGATTCACCCCTCCACTTT. Translation gives CASSQYPSPDSPLHF.

The chain links TRBV7-2 to TRBJ2-3, with D maybe TRBD1 (7 bases). CDR1 SGHTA and CDR2 FQGNSA come from the germline V gene. This CDR3 region has 14 residues. The V gene lost 3 bases and the J gene lost 6 bases, with 13 bases spanning the gap. CDR3 loop: CASSFTRGRDTQYF. The CDR3 nucleotides are TGTGCCAGCAGCTTCACCAGGGGGAGGGATACGCAGTATTTT.

The chain carries TRBV7-2 and TRBJ2-1, with 7 bases that match TRBD2. CDR1 and CDR2 from the germline V gene are SGHTA and FQGNSA. CDR3 length: 16 amino acids. V trimming: 4 bases; J trimming: 6 bases; junction bases outside the gene matches: 12. CDR3 loop: CASSSWGGSSGNEQFF. CDR3 nucleotide sequence: TGTGCCAGCAGCTCTTGGGGGGGGTCGTCTGGCAATGAGCAGTTCTTC. Complete variable domain (other parts from reference TRBV7-2 and TRBJ2-1): GAGVSQSPSNKVTEKGKDVELRCDPISGHTALYWYRQSLGQGLEFLIYFQGNSAPDKSGLPSDRFSAERTGGSVSTLTIQRTQQEDSAVYLCASSSWGGSSGNEQFFGPGTRLTVL.

This clone was detected a few times. The chain links TRBV6-1 to TRBJ2-7; 9 bases line up with TRBD2. The CDR3 consists of 20 residues. From germline, CDR1 is MNHNS and CDR2 SASEGT. V shed 0 bases, J shed 4 bases, and the junction held 19 bases outside the gene matches. The CDR3 region is CASSEARPVRRGLASYEQYF. The CDR3 nucleotides are TGTGCCAGCAGTGAAGCGAGGCCAGTCAGGCGGGGACTAGCAAGTTACGAGCAGTACTTC.

The chain uses TRBV4-3 and TRBJ1-3, with D possibly TRBD1 on 6 matching bases. V was clipped by 0 bases and J by 7 bases, with 16 bases between them. The CDR3 has 16 residues. Per germline, CDR1 LGHNA and CDR2 YSLEER. The CDR3: CASSQDRGALGNTIYF. CDR3 sequence (DNA): TGCGCCAGCAGCCAAGACCGGGGGGCCCTAGGGAACACCATATATTTT.

This chain uses TRBV18 with TRBJ2-7, with 12 positions matching TRBD2. Germline CDR1 reads KGHSH; CDR2 reads LQKENI. The CDR3 sequence is 17 residues long. After removal of 4 bases from V and 4 bases from J, the junction contained 11 bases not matched to a gene. The CDR3 protein is CASSRSGLAGMEYEQYF. CDR3 in DNA: TGTGCCAGCTCACGGTCCGGACTAGCGGGAATGGAGTACGAGCAGTACTTC.

The J gene is TRBJ2-3, the V gene TRBV6-1; 8 bases fit TRBD2. This CDR3 spans 14 amino acids. The V segment lost 3 bases and the J segment 7 bases; nucleotides outside the gene matches: 6. Germline V CDR1 and CDR2: MNHNS, SASEGT. DNA of the CDR3: TGTGCCAGCAGTGATAGCGGGGCTACCAATACGCAGTATTTT. As protein: CASSDSGATNTQYF.

V is TRBV7-8 and J is TRBJ1-2; 12 bases fit TRBD1. Germline V gene sequence: CDR1 SGHVS, CDR2 FQNEAQ. V trimming: 3 bases; J trimming: 3 bases; junction bases outside the gene matches: 5. This CDR3 is 16 amino acids long. The CDR3 nucleotides read TGTGCCAGCAGCTTGGGGACAGGGGGCGTTTACTATGGCTACACCTTC. The encoded protein is CASSLGTGGVYYGYTF.

The chain carries TRBV19 and TRBJ1-1, with 8 bases that match TRBD1. Germline V gene lookup returns CDR1 LNHDA and CDR2 SQIVND (reference sequence). The CDR3 totals 14 residues. With V trimmed by 5 bases and J by 4 bases, 6 bases remained unmatched. Here the CDR3 reads CASSFLQGGTEAFF. The CDR3 nucleotides read TGTGCCAGTAGTTTCCTACAGGGGGGCACTGAAGCTTTCTTT.

This clone is a singleton in its sample. The chain joins TRBV9 to TRBJ2-1; D might be TRBD2 (5 bases). Looked up from germline, CDR1 is SGDLS and CDR2 is YYNGEE. This CDR3 contains 15 residues. Trimming pared 0 bases from V and 0 bases from J, leaving 7 bases between. The CDR3 protein is CASSVDGDSYNEQFF. Written as DNA, the CDR3 is TGTGCCAGCAGCGTAGACGGGGACTCCTACAATGAGCAGTTCTTC. The full variable domain, rest sourced from reference TRBV9 and TRBJ2-1, is DSGVTQTPKHLITATGQRVTLRCSPRSGDLSVYWYQQSLDQGLQFLIQYYNGEERAKGNILERFSAQQFPDLHSELNLSSLELGDSALYFCASSVDGDSYNEQFFGPGTRLTVL.

This clone has just one count. The chain couples TRBV27 to TRBJ2-1; TRBD2 matches at 13 bases. CDR3 size: 17 residues. The trim removed 5 bases at V and 1 base at J, leaving 5 bases unmatched. Germline CDR1 reads MNHEY; CDR2 reads SMNVEV (reference sequence). The CDR3 protein is CASSGTSGVPSYNEQFF. CDR3 DNA sequence: TGTGCCAGCAGTGGGACTAGCGGGGTACCTTCCTACAATGAGCAGTTCTTC.

The chain has TRBV29-1 and TRBJ2-1; D perhaps matches TRBD2 (6 bases). The CDR3 has 13 amino acids. V gave up 3 bases and J gave up 0 bases, with 6 bases separating them. Germline assignment: CDR1 SQVTM and CDR2 ANQGSEA. The CDR3 region has the DNA TGCAGCGTTGACGGGAGCTCCTACAATGAGCAGTTCTTC. Encoded protein: CSVDGSSYNEQFF.

The CDR3 bases are TGCAGCGCCCTCAGTGCAACTAATGAAAAACTGTTTTTT. Protein sequence: CSALSATNEKLFF. J is TRBJ1-4 and V is TRBV29-1; D is unclear. The CDR3 runs to 13 residues. The germline V and J ends were trimmed by 7 bases and 0 bases, with 9 bases remaining between them. The V gene's germline CDR1 is SQVTM and CDR2 ANQGSEA. Full variable domain (rest looked up from reference TRBV29-1 and TRBJ1-4): SAVISQKPSRDICQRGTSLTIQCQVDSQVTMMFWYRQQPGQSLTLIATANQGSEATYESGFVIDKFPISRPNLTFSTLTVSNMSPEDSSIYLCSALSATNEKLFFGSGTQLSVL.

A note on this clone: The junction shows a germline mismatch at one end, possibly a read error. The sample contains more than one DNA sequence encoding this CDR3. The V gene is TRBV27, the J gene TRBJ2-7, with 9 bases that match TRBD2. Germline V gene data show CDR1 as MNHEY and CDR2 as SMNVEV (reference sequence). The CDR3 extends over 15 amino acids. CDR3 in amino acids: CASSLFPSGAYEQYF. In DNA, the CDR3 is TGTGCCAGCAGTTTATTTCCTAGCGGGGCCTACGAACAGTACTTC.

V is TRBV11-3 and J is TRBJ2-2; D possibly corresponds to TRBD1 (6 bases). V lost 2 bases to trimming and J lost 4 bases, with 14 bases between them. The CDR3 consists of 16 residues. Germline V gives CDR1 SGHNT, CDR2 YENEEA. In DNA, the CDR3 is TGTGCCAGCAGCTTACCCACAGGGTTCCCCACCGGGGAGCTGTTTTTT. It encodes CASSLPTGFPTGELFF.

V is TRBV6-1 and J is TRBJ1-2, with TRBD1 matching over 10 bases. Germline trimming cut 10 bases from V and 8 bases from J; bases unmatched to any gene: 7. Germline CDR1 and CDR2: MNHNS and SASEGT. The CDR3 has 12 amino acids. CDR3 nucleotides: TGTGCCACCGAAGGACAGGGGGACGGCTACACCTTC. Its translation: CATEGQGDGYTF.

The CDR3 protein is CASSQDRAIQETQYF. The CDR3 region has the DNA TGCGCCAGCAGCCAGGACAGGGCTATCCAAGAGACCCAGTACTTC. The V call is TRBV5-1, the J call TRBJ2-5; 8 bases agree with TRBD1. Losses at the gene ends were 4 bases for V and 1 base for J; bases not matched to a gene: 6. The CDR3 contains 15 residues. The germline V gene encodes CDR1 SGHRS and CDR2 YFSETQ.

V and J are TRBV4-3 and TRBJ1-1; 11 bases align to TRBD1. Germline V lookup: CDR1 LGHNA, CDR2 YSLEER. V shed 2 bases, J shed 5 bases, and the junction held 7 bases outside the gene matches. This CDR3 comprises 16 residues. The DNA of the CDR3 is TGCGCCAGCAGCCAATTTGGGGACAGGGGGGGAACTGAAGCTTTCTTT. As protein: CASSQFGDRGGTEAFF.

J is TRBJ1-5 and V is TRBV7-8; 11 bases are shared with TRBD1. This CDR3 region has 18 residues. V trimming: 3 bases; J trimming: 4 bases; junction bases outside the gene matches: 11. The germline CDR1 and CDR2 sequences are SGHVS and FQNEAQ. The CDR3 nucleotides read TGTGCCAGCAGCTTCTTGCCGGGACAGGGGGGCCTAAATCAGCCCCAGCATTTT. It translates to CASSFLPGQGGLNQPQHF. The full variable domain, its missing parts supplied by reference TRBV7-8 and TRBJ1-5, is GAGVSQSPRYKVAKRGQDVALRCDPISGHVSLFWYQQALGQGPEFLTYFQNEAQLDKSGLPSDRFFAERPEGSVSTLKIQRTQQEDSAVYLCASSFLPGQGGLNQPQHFGDGTRLSIL.

The chain recombines TRBV7-6 with TRBJ2-5; D not certain. CDR3 length: 14 amino acids. The germline V gene encodes CDR1 SGHVS and CDR2 FNYEAQ. V lost 3 bases and J 5 bases, leaving 13 bases between the germline ends. The CDR3 nucleotides are TGTGCCAGCAGCTTGGCGACACCCTCTGAGACCCAGTACTTC. Translation: CASSLATPSETQYF. The whole variable domain, remainder taken from reference TRBV7-6 and TRBJ2-5, is GAGVSQSPRYKVTKRGQDVALRCDPISGHVSLYWYRQALGQGPEFLTYFNYEAQQDKSGLPNDRFSAERPEGSISTLTIQRTEQRDSAMYRCASSLATPSETQYFGPGTRLLVL.

The rearrangement links TRBV11-2 to TRBJ2-1, with 12 nucleotides matching TRBD2. The CDR3 sequence is 18 residues long. V lost 4 bases and J lost 0; bases outside the gene matches: 7. From germline, CDR1 is SGHAT and CDR2 FQNNGV. CDR3 bases: TGTGCCAGCAGCTCCCGTGGACTAGCGGGAAGCTCCTACAATGAGCAGTTCTTC. Its protein product is CASSSRGLAGSSYNEQFF.

The chain combines TRBV10-3 with TRBJ1-4; D remains unclear. The CDR3 spans 15 residues. The V gene's germline CDR1 is ENHRY and CDR2 SYGVKD. V lost 4 bases and J lost 0, with 9 bases in between. The CDR3 loop reads CAISVDTSTNEKLFF. CDR3 nucleotides: TGTGCCATCAGTGTCGACACTTCAACTAATGAAAAACTGTTTTTT.

The genes are TRBV2 and TRBJ1-2; D is ambiguous. The germline CDR1 and CDR2 sequences are SNHLY and FYNNEI. The CDR3 is 15 residues long. The germline V and J ends were trimmed by 10 bases and 8 bases, with 26 bases remaining between them. CDR3 bases: TGTGCCAACCACCCAGACGTGAGTAGCCTGACGGGCTACACCTTC. This sequence encodes CANHPDVSSLTGYTF.